A single sample is the source of the 22 T cell receptor beta chains below, sequenced in a study of cytomegalovirus exposure and HLA in healthy donors. Primers included in the PCR were 60 Vbeta and 13 Jbeta primers. The table came from immunoSEQ multiplex PCR; TCRdb's copy has only in-frame clones and leaves some out. Seen here are 150,000 to 200,000 clones, 75% observed once, and the top ten hold about 2.7%. The sample consisted of PBMCs. The origin of the receptors is a woman aged 45-65 years in good health and CMV-seropositive.

The table lists this clone with a count of one. The gene calls are TRBV19 and TRBJ2-3; 7 bases are shared with TRBD1. The ends lost 1 base at V and 4 bases at J; junction bases unmatched: 8. The CDR3 has 16 residues. Germline CDR1 and CDR2: LNHDA and SQIVND (reference sequence). This CDR3 reads CASSIVTTTGADTQYF. For the CDR3, the DNA is TGTGCCAGTAGTATAGTCACAACAACAGGGGCAGATACGCAGTATTTT.

As concerns this clone: The junction departs from germline at one end; a sequencing error may be responsible. The V call is TRBV30, the J call TRBJ1-4; D is undetermined. The germline gives CDR1 GTSNPN, CDR2 SVGIG (reference sequence). This CDR3 region has 12 residues. Written as DNA, the CDR3 is TGTGCCTGGAGTGGTGGGCGGGAAAACCTGTTTTTT. This translates into CAWSGGRENLFF.

The chain has TRBV5-1 and TRBJ1-4, with 7 bases lining up with TRBD1. Germline V gives CDR1 SGHRS, CDR2 YFSETQ. The junction had 3 bases not matched to a gene; V was cut back by 0 bases and J by 7 bases. CDR3 length: 14 residues. CDR3 DNA sequence: TGCGCCAGCAGCTTGGGACAGGGAAGTGAAAAACTGTTTTTT. Its protein is CASSLGQGSEKLFF.

This clone is a singleton in its sample. The chain couples TRBV6-1 to TRBJ2-1; 8 positions agree with TRBD1. CDR1 is MNHNS and CDR2 is SASEGT in the germline V gene. This CDR3 contains 16 residues. The junction had 12 bases not matched to a gene; V was cut back by 3 bases and J by 8 bases. The CDR3 coding sequence is TGTGCCAGCAGTGAGAGAATACGATCAGGGGGCGATGAGCAGTTCTTC. Its translation: CASSERIRSGGDEQFF.

The chain is built from TRBV19 and TRBJ1-2, with 9 bases aligning to TRBD1. Germline values: CDR1 LNHDA, CDR2 SQIVND (reference sequence). Trimming at V came to 3 bases and at J to 7 bases, leaving 9 bases not matched to a gene. The CDR3 is made up of 15 amino acids. The CDR3 coding sequence is TGTGCCAGTAGTATCCAGACAGGGGGAAGTACTGGCTACACCTTC. This sequence encodes CASSIQTGGSTGYTF.

The gene calls are TRBV5-1 and TRBJ2-5; TRBD2 aligns across 9 bases. The CDR3 extends over 18 amino acids. Unmatched junction bases numbered 13, after V lost 3 bases and J lost 1 base. Germline V lookup: CDR1 SGHRS, CDR2 YFSETQ. CDR3 sequence: CASSSRVVAGDRQETQYF. The CDR3 DNA follows: TGCGCCAGCAGCTCCCGGGTGGTAGCGGGGGACCGCCAAGAGACCCAGTACTTC.

The V call is TRBV11-2, the J call TRBJ1-2; D may be TRBD1 (5 bases). Germline values: CDR1 SGHAT, CDR2 FQNNGV. The V gene lost 6 bases and the J gene lost 3 bases, with 17 bases spanning the gap. CDR3 length equals 15 residues. CDR3 sequence reads: CASSTNLRGDYGYTF. The CDR3 region has the DNA TGTGCCAGCAGTACCAACTTAAGGGGCGACTATGGCTACACCTTC.

The chain carries TRBV25-1 and TRBJ2-1; 7 bases are shared with TRBD1. The CDR3 spans 10 residues. From germline, CDR1 is MGHDK and CDR2 SYGVNS. The V segment lost 10 bases and the J segment 8 bases; nucleotides outside the gene matches: 2. CDR3: CATQGDEQFF. Here the CDR3 DNA reads TGTGCCACCCAGGGGGATGAGCAGTTCTTC.

This rearrangement joins TRBV9 to TRBJ1-1, with TRBD1 matching 7 bases. Germline V gene data show CDR1 as SGDLS and CDR2 as YYNGEE. This CDR3 comprises 12 residues. After removal of 3 bases from V and 5 bases from J, the junction contained 1 base not matched to a gene. Written as DNA, the CDR3 is TGTGCCAGCAGCGCACAGGGGACTGAAGCTTTCTTT. This codes for CASSAQGTEAFF.

The chain couples TRBV5-1 to TRBJ1-2; 11 bases match TRBD1. The germline V gene encodes CDR1 SGHRS and CDR2 YFSETQ. J lost 6 bases, V lost 3 bases, and 1 base had no gene match. The CDR3 is 13 residues long. The CDR3 sequence is CASSWTGGDGYTF. CDR3 DNA: TGCGCCAGCAGCTGGACAGGGGGCGATGGCTACACCTTC.

This clone was detected a few times. The chain links TRBV5-4 to TRBJ2-1, with D perhaps TRBD1 (6 bases). There are 16 residues in the CDR3. Germline values: CDR1 SGHNT, CDR2 YYREEE (reference sequence). V was pared by 1 base and J by 0 bases, with 11 bases between. DNA for the CDR3: TGTGCCAGCAGCTTGCTAAGAGGGGGCTCCTACAATGAGCAGTTCTTC. This encodes CASSLLRGGSYNEQFF.

V is TRBV5-6 and J is TRBJ2-2, with TRBD1 matching over 10 bases. Germline V gene data show CDR1 as SGHDT and CDR2 as YYEEEE. With 1 base clipped from V and 12 bases from J, the junction kept 12 bases outside the gene matches. The CDR3 runs to 16 residues. CDR3 nucleotide sequence: TGTGCCAGCAGCTTGCTGCTTCGGACAGGGGGATGGAAGCTGTTTTTT. Its protein product is CASSLLLRTGGWKLFF.

The rearrangement uses TRBV12-5 and TRBJ2-5; D possibly corresponds to TRBD2 (5 bases). V gave up 0 bases and J gave up 5 bases, with 10 bases separating them. The CDR3 runs 14 residues. The germline gives CDR1 LGHNT, CDR2 FRNRAP. CDR3 sequence: CASGLVSVSETQYF. DNA of the CDR3: TGTGCTAGTGGTTTGGTTAGCGTCTCGGAGACCCAGTACTTC.

This clone was recorded only once. The V gene is TRBV2, the J gene TRBJ1-5; TRBD1 matches 7 bases. V dropped 3 bases and J dropped 4; count of bases not matched to a gene: 3. The CDR3 is 14 residues long. Germline V gene data show CDR1 as SNHLY and CDR2 as FYNNEI. Written as DNA, the CDR3 is TGTGCCAGCAGTGACAGGGGGAGGAATCAGCCCCAGCATTTT. This translates into CASSDRGRNQPQHF.

This clone has just a few counts. The CDR3: CASSSPLTANTEAFF. DNA of the CDR3: TGTGCCAGCAGCTCCCCCCTGACAGCGAACACTGAAGCTTTCTTT. The chain carries TRBV5-6 and TRBJ1-1, with D perhaps TRBD1 (5 bases). The ends were cut back, 3 bases at V and 1 base at J, with 13 bases in the middle. The CDR3 has 15 amino acids. Germline lookup yields CDR1 SGHDT and CDR2 YYEEEE. Variable domain in full (rest from reference TRBV5-6 and TRBJ1-1): DAGVTQSPTHLIKTRGQQVTLRCSPKSGHDTVSWYQQALGQGPQFIFQYYEEEERQRGNFPDRFSGHQFPNYSSELNVNALLLGDSALYLCASSSPLTANTEAFFGQGTRLTVV.

This chain connects TRBV7-2 to TRBJ1-6; D is ambiguous. In germline, CDR1 is SGHTA, CDR2 FQGNSA. CDR3 length equals 15 residues. V was trimmed by 7 bases and J by 3 bases, leaving 13 bases between them. CDR3 DNA sequence: TGTGCCAGCATCTCCGCGGCAGTCTATAATTCACCCCTCCACTTT. Protein: CASISAAVYNSPLHF.

This clone was seen just once. The chain links TRBV11-2 to TRBJ2-5, with D perhaps matching TRBD1 (6 bases). CDR1 is SGHAT and CDR2 is FQNNGV in the germline V gene. This CDR3 is 16 amino acids long. V dropped 7 bases and J dropped 2 bases, with 20 bases sitting between them. CDR3 DNA: TGTGCCAGCACCAAAACAGGGATAAGAGGGCAAGAGACCCAGTACTTC. The encoded protein is CASTKTGIRGQETQYF.

The V call is TRBV5-1, the J call TRBJ2-3; 8 bases are shared with TRBD1. This CDR3 region has 18 residues. Germline V gene sequence: CDR1 SGHRS, CDR2 YFSETQ. Trimming at V came to 3 bases and at J to 4 bases, leaving 16 bases not matched to a gene. Here the CDR3 DNA reads TGCGCCAGCAGCTCCCCGGACAGGGAGTGGGTACTTCCAGATACGCAGTATTTT. Protein sequence: CASSSPDREWVLPDTQYF.

The gene calls are TRBV5-6 and TRBJ2-1, with D possibly matching TRBD1 (6 bases). Germline values: CDR1 SGHDT, CDR2 YYEEEE. CDR3 length equals 14 residues. V was pared by 8 bases and J by 4 bases, with 16 bases between. This CDR3 reads CASTQGDLYNEQFF. The CDR3 nucleotides are TGTGCCAGTACACAGGGTGATCTATACAATGAGCAGTTCTTC.

This chain uses TRBV27 with TRBJ2-1, with D possibly matching TRBD1 (6 bases). With 2 bases removed from V and 6 bases from J, the gap between germline ends came to 11 bases. The V gene's germline CDR1 is MNHEY and CDR2 SMNVEV (reference sequence). The CDR3 runs 14 residues. The CDR3 DNA sequence: TGTGCCAGCAGTTTAATCGGACAGAGCAATGAGCAGTTCTTC. This sequence encodes CASSLIGQSNEQFF.

This clone has just a few counts. The V call is TRBV10-3, the J call TRBJ2-3; no clear D gene. The V and J ends lost 3 bases and 1 base respectively, with 17 bases between them. The CDR3 is made up of 17 amino acids. Germline V gene data show CDR1 as ENHRY and CDR2 as SYGVKD. The CDR3 protein is CAISDVSGLDGTDTQYF. The CDR3 DNA follows: TGTGCCATCAGTGATGTCTCCGGGTTAGACGGCACAGATACGCAGTATTTT.

This rearrangement joins TRBV5-1 to TRBJ2-3; 8 bases line up with TRBD2. Germline V gene lookup returns CDR1 SGHRS and CDR2 YFSETQ. CDR3 length equals 16 residues. V lost 0 bases to trimming and J lost 1 base; unmatched junction nucleotides: 4. CDR3 sequence reads: CASSLGTSPRTDTQYF. In DNA form, the CDR3 reads TGCGCCAGCAGCTTGGGGACTAGCCCGCGCACAGATACGCAGTATTTT.